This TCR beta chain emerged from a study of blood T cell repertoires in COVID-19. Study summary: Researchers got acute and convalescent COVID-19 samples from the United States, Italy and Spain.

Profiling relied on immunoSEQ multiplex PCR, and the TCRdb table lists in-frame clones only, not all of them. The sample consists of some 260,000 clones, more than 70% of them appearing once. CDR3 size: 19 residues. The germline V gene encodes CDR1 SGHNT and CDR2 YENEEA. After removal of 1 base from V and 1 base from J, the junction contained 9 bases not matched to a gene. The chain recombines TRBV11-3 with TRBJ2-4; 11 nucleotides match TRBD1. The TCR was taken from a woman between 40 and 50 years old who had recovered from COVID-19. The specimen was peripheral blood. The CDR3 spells CASSLGGGQGAPAKNIQYF. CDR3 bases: TGTGCCAGCAGCTTAGGGGGCGGACAGGGGGCGCCGGCCAAAAACATTCAGTACTTC. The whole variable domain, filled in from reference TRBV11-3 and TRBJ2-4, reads EAGVVQSPRYKIIEKKQPVAFWCNPISGHNTLYWYLQNLGQGPELLIRYENEEAVDDSQLPKDRFSAERLKGVDSTLKIQPAELGDSAVYLCASSLGGGQGAPAKNIQYFGAGTRLSVL.